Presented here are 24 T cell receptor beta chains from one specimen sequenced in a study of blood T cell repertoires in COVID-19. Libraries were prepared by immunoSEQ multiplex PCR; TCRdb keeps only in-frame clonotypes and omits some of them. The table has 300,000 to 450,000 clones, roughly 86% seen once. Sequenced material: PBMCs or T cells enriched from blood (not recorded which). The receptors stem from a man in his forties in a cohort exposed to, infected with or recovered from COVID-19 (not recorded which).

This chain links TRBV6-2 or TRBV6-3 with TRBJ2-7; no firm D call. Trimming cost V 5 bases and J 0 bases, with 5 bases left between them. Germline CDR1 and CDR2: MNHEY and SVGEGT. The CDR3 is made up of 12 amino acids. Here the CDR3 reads CASSHSSYEQYF. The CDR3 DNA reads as TGTGCCAGCAGTCATAGCTCCTACGAGCAGTACTTC.

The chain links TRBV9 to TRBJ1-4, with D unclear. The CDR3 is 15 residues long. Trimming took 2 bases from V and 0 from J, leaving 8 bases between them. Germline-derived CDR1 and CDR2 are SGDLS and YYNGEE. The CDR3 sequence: CASSVSVATNEKLFF. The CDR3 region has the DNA TGTGCCAGCAGCGTTTCGGTTGCAACTAATGAAAAACTGTTTTTT. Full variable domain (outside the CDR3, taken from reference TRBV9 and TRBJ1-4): DSGVTQTPKHLITATGQRVTLRCSPRSGDLSVYWYQQSLDQGLQFLIQYYNGEERAKGNILERFSAQQFPDLHSELNLSSLELGDSALYFCASSVSVATNEKLFFGSGTQLSVL.

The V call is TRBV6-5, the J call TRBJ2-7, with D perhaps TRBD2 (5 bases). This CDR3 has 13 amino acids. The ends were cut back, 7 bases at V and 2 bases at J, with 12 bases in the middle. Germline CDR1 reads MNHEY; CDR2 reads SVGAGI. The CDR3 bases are TGTGCCAGCACCGCAGGACTGGCCTACGAGCAGTACTTC. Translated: CASTAGLAYEQYF.

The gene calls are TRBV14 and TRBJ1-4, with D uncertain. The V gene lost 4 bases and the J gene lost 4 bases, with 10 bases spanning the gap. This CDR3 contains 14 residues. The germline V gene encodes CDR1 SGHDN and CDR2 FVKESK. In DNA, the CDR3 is TGTGCCAGCAGCCGCCAGGCGTTTAATGAAAAACTGTTTTTT. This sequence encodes CASSRQAFNEKLFF.

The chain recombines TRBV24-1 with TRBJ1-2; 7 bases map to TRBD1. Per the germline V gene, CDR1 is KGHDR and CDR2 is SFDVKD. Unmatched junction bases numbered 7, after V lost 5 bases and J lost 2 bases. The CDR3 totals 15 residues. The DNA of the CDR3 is TGTGCCACCAGTGGAACTACAGGGGACAACTATGGCTACACCTTC. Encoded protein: CATSGTTGDNYGYTF.

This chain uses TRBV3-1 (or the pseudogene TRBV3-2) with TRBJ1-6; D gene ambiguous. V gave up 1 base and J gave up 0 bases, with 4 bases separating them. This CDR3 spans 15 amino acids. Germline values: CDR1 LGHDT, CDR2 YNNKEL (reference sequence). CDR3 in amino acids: CASSQAVSYNSPLHF. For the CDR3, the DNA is TGTGCCAGCAGCCAAGCAGTCTCCTATAATTCACCCCTCCACTTT.

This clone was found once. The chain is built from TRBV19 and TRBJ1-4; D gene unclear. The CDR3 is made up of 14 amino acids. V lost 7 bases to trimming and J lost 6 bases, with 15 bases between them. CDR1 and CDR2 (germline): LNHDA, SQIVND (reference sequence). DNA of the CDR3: TGTGCCAGTATGGAGACGGCCGTCCATGAAAAACTGTTTTTT. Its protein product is CASMETAVHEKLFF.

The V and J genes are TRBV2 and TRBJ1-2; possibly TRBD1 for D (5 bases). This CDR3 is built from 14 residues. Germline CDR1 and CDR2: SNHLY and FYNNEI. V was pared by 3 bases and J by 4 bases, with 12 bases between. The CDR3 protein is CASSESWGSYGYTF. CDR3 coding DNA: TGTGCCAGCAGTGAGTCCTGGGGCTCCTATGGCTACACCTTC.

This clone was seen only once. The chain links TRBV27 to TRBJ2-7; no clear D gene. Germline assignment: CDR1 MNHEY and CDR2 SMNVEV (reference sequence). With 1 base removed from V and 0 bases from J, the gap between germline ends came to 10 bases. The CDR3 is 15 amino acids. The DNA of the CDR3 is TGTGCCAGCAGTTTATTTCGGGTTAGCTCCTACGAGCAGTACTTC. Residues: CASSLFRVSSYEQYF.

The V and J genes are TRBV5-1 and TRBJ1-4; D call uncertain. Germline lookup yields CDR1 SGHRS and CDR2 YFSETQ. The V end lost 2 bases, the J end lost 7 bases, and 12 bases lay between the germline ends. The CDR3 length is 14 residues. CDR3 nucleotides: TGCGCCAGCAGCTTTGCAGAAACCCCTGAAAAACTGTTTTTT. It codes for CASSFAETPEKLFF.

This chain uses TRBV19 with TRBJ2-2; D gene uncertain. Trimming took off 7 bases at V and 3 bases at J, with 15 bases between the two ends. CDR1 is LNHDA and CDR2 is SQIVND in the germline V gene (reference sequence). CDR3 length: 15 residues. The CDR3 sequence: CASTTGTGYTGELFF. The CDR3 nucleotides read TGTGCCAGTACCACGGGTACGGGTTACACCGGGGAGCTGTTTTTT.

CDR3: CSVLLRVSEKLFF. CDR3 sequence (DNA): TGCAGCGTTCTTCTCCGCGTTAGTGAAAAACTGTTTTTT. The chain is built from TRBV29-1 and TRBJ1-4, with D hard to call. The length of the CDR3 is 13 residues. The V and J ends lost 5 bases and 7 bases respectively, with 14 bases between them. From germline, CDR1 is SQVTM and CDR2 ANQGSEA. Full variable domain (missing parts from reference TRBV29-1 and TRBJ1-4): SAVISQKPSRDICQRGTSLTIQCQVDSQVTMMFWYRQQPGQSLTLIATANQGSEATYESGFVIDKFPISRPNLTFSTLTVSNMSPEDSSIYLCSVLLRVSEKLFFGSGTQLSVL.

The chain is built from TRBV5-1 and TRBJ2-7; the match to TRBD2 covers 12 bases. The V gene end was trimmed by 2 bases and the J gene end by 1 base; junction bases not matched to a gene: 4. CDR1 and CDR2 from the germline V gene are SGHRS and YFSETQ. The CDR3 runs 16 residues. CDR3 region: CASSFDGLAGSYEQYF. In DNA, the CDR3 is TGCGCCAGCAGCTTTGACGGACTAGCGGGATCCTACGAGCAGTACTTC.

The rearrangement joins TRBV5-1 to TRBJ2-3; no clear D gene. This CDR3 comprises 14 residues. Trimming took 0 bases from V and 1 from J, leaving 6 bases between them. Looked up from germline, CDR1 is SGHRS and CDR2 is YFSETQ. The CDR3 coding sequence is TGCGCCAGCAGCTTGGCCGAGGGCACAGATACGCAGTATTTT. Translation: CASSLAEGTDTQYF.

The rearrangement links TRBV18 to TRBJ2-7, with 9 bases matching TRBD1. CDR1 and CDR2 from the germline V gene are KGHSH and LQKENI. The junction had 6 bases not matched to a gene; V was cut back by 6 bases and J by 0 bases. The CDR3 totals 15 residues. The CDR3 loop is CASSGGQGPSYEQYF. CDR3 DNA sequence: TGTGCCAGCTCTGGTGGACAGGGGCCCTCCTACGAGCAGTACTTC.

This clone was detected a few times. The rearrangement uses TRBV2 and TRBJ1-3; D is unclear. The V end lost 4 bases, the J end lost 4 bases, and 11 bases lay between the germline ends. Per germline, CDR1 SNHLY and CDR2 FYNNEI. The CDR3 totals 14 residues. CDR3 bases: TGTGCCAGCAGTGCCGAGACAATCGGAAACACCATATATTTT. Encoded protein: CASSAETIGNTIYF.

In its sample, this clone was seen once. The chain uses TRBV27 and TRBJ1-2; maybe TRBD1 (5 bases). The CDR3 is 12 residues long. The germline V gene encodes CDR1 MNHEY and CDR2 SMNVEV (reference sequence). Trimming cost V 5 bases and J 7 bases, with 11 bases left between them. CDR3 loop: CASSPAGLGYTF. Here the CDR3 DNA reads TGTGCCAGCAGTCCCGCAGGGCTTGGCTACACCTTC.

The CDR3 spells CASSIPRVAGAKNIQYF. For the CDR3, the DNA is TGTGCCAGTAGTATACCCCGGGTAGCGGGAGCCAAAAACATTCAGTACTTC. The V and J genes are TRBV19 and TRBJ2-4; TRBD2 matches at 7 bases. V lost 2 bases to trimming and J lost 0 bases; unmatched junction nucleotides: 7. This CDR3 has 17 amino acids. Germline V gives CDR1 LNHDA, CDR2 SQIVND (reference sequence).

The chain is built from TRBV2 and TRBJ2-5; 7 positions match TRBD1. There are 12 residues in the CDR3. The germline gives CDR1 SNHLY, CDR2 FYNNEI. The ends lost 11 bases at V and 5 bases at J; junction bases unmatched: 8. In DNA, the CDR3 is TGTGCCGGCTCGACAGGGATGGAGACCCAGTACTTC. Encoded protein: CAGSTGMETQYF.

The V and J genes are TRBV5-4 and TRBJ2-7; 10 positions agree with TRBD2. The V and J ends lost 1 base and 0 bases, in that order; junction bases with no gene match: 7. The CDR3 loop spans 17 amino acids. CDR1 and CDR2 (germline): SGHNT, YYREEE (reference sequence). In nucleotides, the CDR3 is TGTGCCAGCAGCTTGTCTAGCGGGAGTTACAGCTCCTACGAGCAGTACTTC. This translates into CASSLSSGSYSSYEQYF. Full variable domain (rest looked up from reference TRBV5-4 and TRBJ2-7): ETGVTQSPTHLIKTRGQQVTLRCSSQSGHNTVSWYQQALGQGPQFIFQYYREEENGRGNFPPRFSGLQFPNYSSELNVNALELDDSALYLCASSLSSGSYSSYEQYFGPGTRLTVT.

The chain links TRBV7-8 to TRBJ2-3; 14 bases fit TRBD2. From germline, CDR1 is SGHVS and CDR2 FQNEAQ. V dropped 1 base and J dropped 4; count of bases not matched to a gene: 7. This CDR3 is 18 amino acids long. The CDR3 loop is CASSLGTSGRPSADTQYF. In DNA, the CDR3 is TGTGCCAGCAGCTTAGGGACTAGCGGGAGGCCCTCGGCAGATACGCAGTATTTT.

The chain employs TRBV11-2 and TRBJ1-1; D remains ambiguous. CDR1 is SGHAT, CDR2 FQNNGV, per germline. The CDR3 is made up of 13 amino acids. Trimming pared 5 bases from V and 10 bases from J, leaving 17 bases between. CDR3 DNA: TGTGCCAGCAGCGCGAATCCCGTATATGGAGCTTTCTTT. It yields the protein CASSANPVYGAFF.

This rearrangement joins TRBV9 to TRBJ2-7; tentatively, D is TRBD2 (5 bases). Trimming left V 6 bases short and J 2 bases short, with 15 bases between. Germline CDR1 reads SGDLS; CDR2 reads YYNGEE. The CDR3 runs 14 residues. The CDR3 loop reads CASTPSGVPYEQYF. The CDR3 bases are TGTGCCAGCACTCCATCCGGGGTCCCCTACGAGCAGTACTTC. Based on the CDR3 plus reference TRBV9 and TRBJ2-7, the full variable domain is DSGVTQTPKHLITATGQRVTLRCSPRSGDLSVYWYQQSLDQGLQFLIQYYNGEERAKGNILERFSAQQFPDLHSELNLSSLELGDSALYFCASTPSGVPYEQYFGPGTRLTVT.

CDR3 in DNA: TGTGCCAGCAGCCCTAGCGGGGGGGACACCTACGAGCAGTACTTC. Translation gives CASSPSGGDTYEQYF. The V gene is TRBV11-3, the J gene TRBJ2-7, with TRBD2 matching over 12 bases. The CDR3 extends over 15 amino acids. Germline assignment: CDR1 SGHNT and CDR2 YENEEA. The ends lost 5 bases at V and 2 bases at J; junction bases unmatched: 4.